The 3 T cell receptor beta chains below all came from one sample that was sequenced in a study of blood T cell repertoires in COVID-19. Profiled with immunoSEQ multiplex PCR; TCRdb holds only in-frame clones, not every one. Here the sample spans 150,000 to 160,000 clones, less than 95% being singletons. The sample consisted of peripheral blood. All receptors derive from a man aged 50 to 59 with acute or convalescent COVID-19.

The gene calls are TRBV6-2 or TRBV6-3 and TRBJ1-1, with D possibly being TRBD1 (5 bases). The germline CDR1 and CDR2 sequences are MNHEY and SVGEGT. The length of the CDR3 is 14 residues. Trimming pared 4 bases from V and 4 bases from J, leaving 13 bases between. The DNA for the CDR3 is TGTGCCAGCAGTTCTCAGGGATCCTTCACTGAAGCTTTCTTT. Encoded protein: CASSSQGSFTEAFF.

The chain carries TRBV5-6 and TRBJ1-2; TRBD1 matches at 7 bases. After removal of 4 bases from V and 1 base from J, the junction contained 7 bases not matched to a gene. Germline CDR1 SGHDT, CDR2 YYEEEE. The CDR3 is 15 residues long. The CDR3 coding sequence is TGTGCCAGCAGCATCGGGACAGAAGTTAACTATGGCTACACCTTC. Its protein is CASSIGTEVNYGYTF.

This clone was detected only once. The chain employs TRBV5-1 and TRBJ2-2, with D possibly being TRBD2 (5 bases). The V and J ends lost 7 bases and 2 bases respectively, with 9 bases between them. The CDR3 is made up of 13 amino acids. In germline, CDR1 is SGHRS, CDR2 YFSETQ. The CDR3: CASHRGNTGELFF. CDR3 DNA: TGCGCCAGCCACCGGGGAAACACCGGGGAGCTGTTTTTT.